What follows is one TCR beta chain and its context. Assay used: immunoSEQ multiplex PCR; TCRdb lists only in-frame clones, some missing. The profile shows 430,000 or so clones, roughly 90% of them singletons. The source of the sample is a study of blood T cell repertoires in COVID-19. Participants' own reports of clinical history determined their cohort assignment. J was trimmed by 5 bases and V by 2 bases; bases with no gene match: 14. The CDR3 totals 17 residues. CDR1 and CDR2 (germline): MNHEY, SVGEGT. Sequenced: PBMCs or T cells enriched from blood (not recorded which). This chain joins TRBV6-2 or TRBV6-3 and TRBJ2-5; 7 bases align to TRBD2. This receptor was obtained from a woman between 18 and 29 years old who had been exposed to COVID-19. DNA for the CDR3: TGTGCCAGCAGTTACCCCTCCGGGCGGGAGTGGTTGGAGACCCAGTACTTC. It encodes CASSYPSGREWLETQYF.